This T cell receptor (beta chain) was identified during a study of blood T cell repertoires in COVID-19. Study-wide context: Italy, Spain and the United States were the sources of the convalescent and acute COVID-19 samples. PBMCs, B-cell-depleted T cells, or T cells were the source of the cDNA or gDNA that made up the material.

Germline values: CDR1 SGHRS, CDR2 YFSETQ. V was trimmed by 0 bases and J by 7 bases, leaving 14 bases between them. The CDR3 covers 15 residues. Here immunoSEQ multiplex PCR was the method, and the copy in TCRdb shows in-frame clones only, minus some. The sample consists of 130,000 to 150,000 clones, roughly 79% of them appearing once. The sequencing input was peripheral blood. The gene calls are TRBV5-1 and TRBJ2-1; no reliable D call. The clonotype originates from a woman aged 60 to 75 with acute or convalescent COVID-19. Written as DNA, the CDR3 is TGCGCCAGCAGCTTGGATAGCTTCCCGGCTAATGAGCAGTTCTTC. Amino acids: CASSLDSFPANEQFF.